One and the same sample provided the 4 T cell receptor beta chains below, sequenced in a study of identical twins. TCRdb independently ran MiXCR on the 5' RACE reads; one entry per CDR3 protein. The sample contains 1.5 million to 2 million distinct CDR3 sequences, around 29% of which appear only once. Sequencing input: cord blood. All receptors come from a newborn girl in good health.

This clonotype was detected only a few times. This CDR3 is CASSLEREGSTDTQYF. CDR3 nucleotides: TGTGCCAGCAGCTTAGAGCGGGAGGGGAGCACAGATACGCAGTATTTT. The chain recombines TRBV7-9 with TRBJ2-3, with 10 nucleotides matching TRBD2. CDR1 and CDR2 (germline): SEHNR, FQNEAQ (reference sequence). Germline trimming cut 1 base from V and 0 bases from J; bases unmatched to any gene: 1. This CDR3 contains 16 residues.

V is TRBV10-3 and J is TRBJ2-1; 11 bases map to TRBD2. J gave up 3 bases and V 4 bases, and 8 bases lay outside the gene matches. Germline V gene sequence: CDR1 ENHRY, CDR2 SYGVKD. This CDR3 spans 17 amino acids. This chain's CDR3 is CAISGTTSGGNYNEQFF. CDR3 nucleotides: TGTGCCATCAGTGGTACTACTAGCGGGGGCAACTACAATGAGCAGTTCTTC.

A few counts support this clonotype. The V call is TRBV4-1, the J call TRBJ2-3; a weak D match, TRBD1 (6 bases). The CDR3 contains 16 residues. Between the trimmed V and J ends, which lost 0 bases and 3 bases, there was a span of 13 bases. Germline CDR1 reads MGHRA; CDR2 reads YSYEKL. This chain's CDR3 is CASSQDPGGRTDTQYF. CDR3 in DNA: TGCGCCAGCAGCCAAGATCCTGGGGGCCGAACAGATACGCAGTATTTT.

This clonotype was detected a few times. This chain connects TRBV11-2 to TRBJ2-3; the D is unclear. V was clipped by 5 bases and J by 2 bases, with 17 bases between them. Germline lookup yields CDR1 SGHAT and CDR2 FQNNGV. This CDR3 contains 16 residues. The CDR3, as DNA: TGTGCCAGCAGCAGAGTCTCCCAAGGCTTCACAGATACGCAGTATTTT. Its translation is CASSRVSQGFTDTQYF.